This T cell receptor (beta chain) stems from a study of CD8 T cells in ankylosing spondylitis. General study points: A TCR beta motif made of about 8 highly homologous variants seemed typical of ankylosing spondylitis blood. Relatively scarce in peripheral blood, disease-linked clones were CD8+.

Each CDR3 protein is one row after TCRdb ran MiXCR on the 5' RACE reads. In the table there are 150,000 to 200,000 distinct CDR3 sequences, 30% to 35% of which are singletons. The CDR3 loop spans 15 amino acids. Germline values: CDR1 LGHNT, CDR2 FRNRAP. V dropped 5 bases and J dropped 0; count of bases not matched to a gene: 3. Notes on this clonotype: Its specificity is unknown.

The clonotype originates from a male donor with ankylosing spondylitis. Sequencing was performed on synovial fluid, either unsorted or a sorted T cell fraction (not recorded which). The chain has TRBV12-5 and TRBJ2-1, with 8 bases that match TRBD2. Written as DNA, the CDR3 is TGTGCTAGTGGTCCGGGGGGGAGCTCCTACAATGAGCAGTTCTTC. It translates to CASGPGGSSYNEQFF.